A selection of T cell receptor beta chains follows, all from one sample in a study of beta chain features in type 1 diabetes. TCRdb's table, derived via immunoSEQ multiplex PCR, lists solely in-frame clones and lacks some. The data hold almost 350,000 clones, with around 9% observed a single time. The sequenced material came from central memory CD4+ T cells from blood. The receptors originated from a man aged 25-45 years with type 1 diabetes. Each CDR3 is given with its conserved first and last residue. The order of the fields is D gene, J gene, clone size, CDR3 length, V gene, CDR3 DNA, CDR3 protein. The D gene is left open where the match is weak. Expanded clones are given a class, and other clones once, few, many or no size at all.

D gene: -
J gene: TRBJ2-3
clone size: -
CDR3 length: 16
V gene: TRBV5-1
CDR3 DNA: TGCGCCAGCATCAAAGGGACGGACACTAGCACAGATACGCAGTATTTT
CDR3 protein: CASIKGTDTSTDTQYF

D gene: -
J gene: TRBJ1-5
clone size: few
CDR3 length: 14
V gene: TRBV6-5
CDR3 DNA: TGTGCCAGCAGTTCCGCCCCACGGGATCAGCCCCAGCATTTT
CDR3 protein: CASSSAPRDQPQHF

D gene: TRBD2
J gene: TRBJ2-5
clone size: few
CDR3 length: 15
V gene: TRBV7-9
CDR3 DNA: TGTGCCAGCAGCTCGACGGGACTAGCGGGGGGTCCCCAGTACTTC
CDR3 protein: CASSSTGLAGGPQYF

D gene: -
J gene: TRBJ2-7
clone size: few
CDR3 length: 13
V gene: TRBV28
CDR3 DNA: TGTGCCAGCCAGGGACATGAAACCTACGAGCAGTACTTC
CDR3 protein: CASQGHETYEQYF

D gene: -
J gene: TRBJ2-3
clone size: -
CDR3 length: 13
V gene: TRBV7-9
CDR3 DNA: TGTGCCAGCAGCTCTCGTTATCGAGATACGCAGTATTTT
CDR3 protein: CASSSRYRDTQYF

D gene: TRBD2
J gene: TRBJ2-5
clone size: few
CDR3 length: 16
V gene: TRBV7-2
CDR3 DNA: TGTGCCAGCAGCTTAGATTCAGCGGGGAGAATGGAGACCCAGTACTTC
CDR3 protein: CASSLDSAGRMETQYF

D gene: -
J gene: TRBJ2-3
clone size: -
CDR3 length: 14
V gene: TRBV7-9
CDR3 DNA: TGTGCCAGCAGCTTACAAGTTATCCCAGATACGCAGTATTTT
CDR3 protein: CASSLQVIPDTQYF

D gene: -
J gene: TRBJ2-7
clone size: few
CDR3 length: 16
V gene: TRBV7-2
CDR3 DNA: TGTGCCAGCAGCTTCACGAGCAGGGATTCGGTCTACGAGCAGTACTTC
CDR3 protein: CASSFTSRDSVYEQYF

D gene: -
J gene: TRBJ2-3
clone size: few
CDR3 length: 15
V gene: TRBV18
CDR3 DNA: TGTGCCAGCTCACCAAGTGGACCTAGCACAGATACGCAGTATTTT
CDR3 protein: CASSPSGPSTDTQYF

D gene: -
J gene: TRBJ2-5
clone size: -
CDR3 length: 13
V gene: TRBV14
CDR3 DNA: TGTGCCAGCAGCCAAGGTAGTTTGGAGACCCAGTACTTC
CDR3 protein: CASSQGSLETQYF

D gene: TRBD1
J gene: TRBJ2-5
clone size: -
CDR3 length: 15
V gene: TRBV25-1
CDR3 DNA: TGTGCCAGCAGCGAACCCCAAGGGACAGGGTATGAGCAGTACTTC
CDR3 protein: CASSEPQGTGYEQYF

D gene: TRBD1
J gene: TRBJ1-2
clone size: -
CDR3 length: 15
V gene: TRBV4-3
CDR3 DNA: TGCGCCAGCAGCCAAGAGACAGGGGCGGGGTATGGCTACACCTTC
CDR3 protein: CASSQETGAGYGYTF

D gene: -
J gene: TRBJ2-1
clone size: -
CDR3 length: 12
V gene: TRBV5-1
CDR3 DNA: TGCGCCAGCAGCTTGGCCGCTAATGAGCAGTTCTTC
CDR3 protein: CASSLAANEQFF

D gene: TRBD2
J gene: TRBJ2-1
clone size: many
CDR3 length: 15
V gene: TRBV7-2
CDR3 DNA: TGTGCCAGCACCCTGCGGGGGGGCCGAAACAATGAGCAGTTCTTC
CDR3 protein: CASTLRGGRNNEQFF

D gene: TRBD1
J gene: TRBJ2-2
clone size: -
CDR3 length: 15
V gene: TRBV30
CDR3 DNA: TGTGCCTGGAGCGCCGGGACAGCAAACACCGGGGAGCTGTTTTTT
CDR3 protein: CAWSAGTANTGELFF

D gene: -
J gene: TRBJ2-1
clone size: -
CDR3 length: 12
V gene: TRBV7-2
CDR3 DNA: TGTGCCAGCAGCTTAGGGTGGGCTGAGCAGTTCTTC
CDR3 protein: CASSLGWAEQFF

D gene: -
J gene: TRBJ2-2
clone size: -
CDR3 length: 15
V gene: TRBV6-5
CDR3 DNA: TGTGCCAGCAGTTACTCCGCAGGGCCCACCGGGGAGCTGTTTTTT
CDR3 protein: CASSYSAGPTGELFF

D gene: -
J gene: TRBJ2-5
clone size: -
CDR3 length: 14
V gene: TRBV7-2
CDR3 DNA: TGTGCCAGCAGCTCGTGGGACTCGCTAGGGACCCAGTACTTC
CDR3 protein: CASSSWDSLGTQYF

D gene: -
J gene: TRBJ2-3
clone size: few
CDR3 length: 16
V gene: TRBV7-2
CDR3 DNA: TGTGCCAGCAGCCCGCTGGGGGGGCGAACACCAGATACGCAGTATTTT
CDR3 protein: CASSPLGGRTPDTQYF

D gene: TRBD2
J gene: TRBJ2-1
clone size: few
CDR3 length: 14
V gene: TRBV27
CDR3 DNA: TGTGCCAGCAGTTTGAGCGGGGCCCAGAGTGAGCAGTTCTTC
CDR3 protein: CASSLSGAQSEQFF

D gene: -
J gene: TRBJ1-1
clone size: few
CDR3 length: 14
V gene: TRBV7-9
CDR3 DNA: TGTGCCAGCAGGAAGACGGGACGGCGCCTTGAAGCTTTCTTT
CDR3 protein: CASRKTGRRLEAFF

D gene: -
J gene: TRBJ1-2
clone size: few
CDR3 length: 17
V gene: TRBV7-2
CDR3 DNA: TGTGCCAGCAGCTTAAATTTCGGTCAGGGCGAAATCTATGGCTACACCTTC
CDR3 protein: CASSLNFGQGEIYGYTF

D gene: -
J gene: TRBJ2-7
clone size: few
CDR3 length: 15
V gene: TRBV14
CDR3 DNA: TGTGCCAGCAGAGACACCGGGACGGCCACCTACGAGCAGTACTTC
CDR3 protein: CASRDTGTATYEQYF

D gene: -
J gene: TRBJ2-7
clone size: -
CDR3 length: 12
V gene: TRBV5-1
CDR3 DNA: TGCGCCAGCAGCTTGGAAGGTCCCGAGCAGTACTTC
CDR3 protein: CASSLEGPEQYF

D gene: TRBD1
J gene: TRBJ2-4
clone size: -
CDR3 length: 14
V gene: TRBV19
CDR3 DNA: TGTGCCAGTAGCAGACAGGGGGTCTTAAACATTCAGTACTTC
CDR3 protein: CASSRQGVLNIQYF

D gene: TRBD1
J gene: TRBJ2-1
clone size: many
CDR3 length: 15
V gene: TRBV5-1
CDR3 DNA: TGCGCCAGCAGCCTGACAGGGAGCTCCTACAATGAGCAGTTCTTC
CDR3 protein: CASSLTGSSYNEQFF

D gene: -
J gene: TRBJ1-4
clone size: few
CDR3 length: 12
V gene: TRBV29-1
CDR3 DNA: TGCACCGTTGGGGCTCGGGGTGAAAAACTGTTTTTT
CDR3 protein: CTVGARGEKLFF

D gene: -
J gene: TRBJ2-2
clone size: few
CDR3 length: 11
V gene: TRBV10-3
CDR3 DNA: TGTGCCATCGAGGGGACCGGGGAGCTGTTTTTT
CDR3 protein: CAIEGTGELFF

D gene: -
J gene: TRBJ2-1
clone size: many
CDR3 length: 12
V gene: TRBV11-2
CDR3 DNA: TGTGCCAGCAGCTTAAATCACAATGAGCAGTTCTTC
CDR3 protein: CASSLNHNEQFF

D gene: TRBD1
J gene: TRBJ2-7
clone size: -
CDR3 length: 14
V gene: TRBV5-5
CDR3 DNA: TGTGCCAGCAGCTTGCAGGGGGACTCCTACGAGCAGTACTTC
CDR3 protein: CASSLQGDSYEQYF

D gene: -
J gene: TRBJ2-3
clone size: -
CDR3 length: 15
V gene: TRBV11-3
CDR3 DNA: TGTGCCAGCAGCGCCCCTCGGGGGTTGGGAGATACGCAGTATTTT
CDR3 protein: CASSAPRGLGDTQYF

D gene: -
J gene: TRBJ2-5
clone size: few
CDR3 length: 12
V gene: TRBV7-6
CDR3 DNA: TGTGCCAGCAGCGCCAGCTGGGAGACCCAGTACTTC
CDR3 protein: CASSASWETQYF

D gene: TRBD2
J gene: TRBJ2-3
clone size: few
CDR3 length: 15
V gene: TRBV5-1
CDR3 DNA: TGCGCCAGCAGCTTGGCAGCTAGCGGGTCAGATACGCAGTATTTT
CDR3 protein: CASSLAASGSDTQYF

D gene: -
J gene: TRBJ1-2
clone size: few
CDR3 length: 13
V gene: TRBV7-6
CDR3 DNA: TGTGCCAGCAGCCTATCTGTTACGGGCGGCTACACCTTC
CDR3 protein: CASSLSVTGGYTF

D gene: TRBD1
J gene: TRBJ2-5
clone size: few
CDR3 length: 14
V gene: TRBV5-1
CDR3 DNA: TGCGCCAGCAGGACACAGGGGGCAAGAGAGACCCAGTACTTC
CDR3 protein: CASRTQGARETQYF

D gene: -
J gene: TRBJ1-3
clone size: few
CDR3 length: 11
V gene: TRBV30
CDR3 DNA: TGTGCCTGGAGTGGACCCCTCCGATGGGATTTT
CDR3 protein: CAWSGPLRWDF

D gene: -
J gene: TRBJ2-1
clone size: -
CDR3 length: 14
V gene: TRBV4-1
CDR3 DNA: TGCGCCAGCAGCCCCTCGACTGCGAACAATGAGCAGTTCTTC
CDR3 protein: CASSPSTANNEQFF

D gene: TRBD1
J gene: TRBJ1-2
clone size: -
CDR3 length: 12
V gene: TRBV10-3
CDR3 DNA: TGTGCCACCCGGACAGGGATAAACGGCTACACCTTC
CDR3 protein: CATRTGINGYTF

D gene: -
J gene: TRBJ2-2
clone size: many
CDR3 length: 15
V gene: TRBV9
CDR3 DNA: TGTGCCAGCAGCGTTCAGGTTCTGAACACCGGGGAGCTGTTTTTT
CDR3 protein: CASSVQVLNTGELFF

D gene: -
J gene: TRBJ1-2
clone size: few
CDR3 length: 11
V gene: TRBV28
CDR3 DNA: TGTGCCAGCAGTTTACCCAGCGGCTACACCTTC
CDR3 protein: CASSLPSGYTF

D gene: TRBD2
J gene: TRBJ2-3
clone size: many
CDR3 length: 17
V gene: TRBV7-9
CDR3 DNA: TGTGCCAGCAGCCTGGGATCTAGCGGGGGCCCGGGAGATACGCAGTATTTT
CDR3 protein: CASSLGSSGGPGDTQYF

D gene: TRBD1
J gene: TRBJ1-4
clone size: few
CDR3 length: 17
V gene: TRBV9
CDR3 DNA: TGTGCCAGCAGCGCCGGACAGGGGGCGAGGGGTAATGAAAAACTGTTTTTT
CDR3 protein: CASSAGQGARGNEKLFF

D gene: -
J gene: TRBJ2-7
clone size: few
CDR3 length: 16
V gene: TRBV7-9
CDR3 DNA: TGTGCCAGCAGCCACTTTCCAGGACAGCAATCCTACGAGCAGTACTTC
CDR3 protein: CASSHFPGQQSYEQYF

D gene: -
J gene: TRBJ2-7
clone size: few
CDR3 length: 11
V gene: TRBV2
CDR3 DNA: TGTGCCAGCGAAGGAGCGGCCGAGCAGTACTTC
CDR3 protein: CASEGAAEQYF

D gene: TRBD1
J gene: TRBJ2-5
clone size: few
CDR3 length: 15
V gene: TRBV2
CDR3 DNA: TGTGCCAGCAGGAGTAGGACAGGGGGTGCGGAGACCCAGTACTTC
CDR3 protein: CASRSRTGGAETQYF

D gene: TRBD1
J gene: TRBJ1-6
clone size: many
CDR3 length: 14
V gene: TRBV25-1
CDR3 DNA: TGTGCCAGCAAGCCGGGGACAGGGATCTCACCCCTCCACTTT
CDR3 protein: CASKPGTGISPLHF

D gene: -
J gene: TRBJ2-5
clone size: -
CDR3 length: 16
V gene: TRBV7-2
CDR3 DNA: TGTGCCAGCAGCTTGGGCTCAGCGGGTCGGGGTGAGACCCAGTACTTC
CDR3 protein: CASSLGSAGRGETQYF

D gene: TRBD2
J gene: TRBJ2-5
clone size: -
CDR3 length: 17
V gene: TRBV7-2
CDR3 DNA: TGTGCCAGCAGCTTTGGGACTAGCGGGGTGGGAAGGGAGACCCAGTACTTC
CDR3 protein: CASSFGTSGVGRETQYF

D gene: TRBD2
J gene: TRBJ2-3
clone size: -
CDR3 length: 15
V gene: TRBV6-1
CDR3 DNA: TGTGCCAGCAGTGTCGGGGGAGGGATAACAGATACGCAGTATTTT
CDR3 protein: CASSVGGGITDTQYF